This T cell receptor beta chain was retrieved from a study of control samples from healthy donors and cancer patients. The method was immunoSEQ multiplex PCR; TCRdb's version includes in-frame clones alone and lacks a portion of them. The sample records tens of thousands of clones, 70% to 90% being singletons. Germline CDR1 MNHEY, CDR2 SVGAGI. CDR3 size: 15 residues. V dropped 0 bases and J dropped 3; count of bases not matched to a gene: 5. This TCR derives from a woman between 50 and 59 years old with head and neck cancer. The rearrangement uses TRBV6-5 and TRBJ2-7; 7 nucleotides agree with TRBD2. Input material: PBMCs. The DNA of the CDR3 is TGTGCCAGCAGTTACTCGGGGGGGGTAAACTACGAGCAGTACTTC. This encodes CASSYSGGVNYEQYF.